The entry that follows covers one T cell receptor (beta chain) sequence. Its antigen target is currently unknown. The record has no base qualities; no much larger clone is one base away. CDR3 length: 14 amino acids, cysteine to phenylalanine. Just CDR3 DNA is preserved here, 42 bases in frame from base 1. Looking up the germline V gene yields CDR1 LGHNA and CDR2 YNFKEQ. V is clipped by 1 base and J by 4 bases, and the sequence between their germline boundaries is 10 bases long. Collaborating institutions collected whole blood in K2EDTA tubes following their own protocols. Collaborator samples were shipped for TCRbeta analysis as frozen whole blood, isolated PBMCs, or DNA extracted from either sample type. The sample originates from a study of blood T cell repertoires in COVID-19 (dated by TCRdb to 2020 to 2022). General notes on the study: Samples covering the acute and convalescent phases of COVID-19 were provided by collaborators in the United States, Italy and Spain. The material from the prospective study consisted of cDNA or gDNA derived from T cells, B-cell-depleted T cells, or PBMCs. The dataset comprised deeply sampled blood TCRbeta repertoires from subjects exposed to, actively infected with, or recovered from COVID-19. The repertoires were made available in a free public database intended to serve as a resource for research on the immune response to SARS-CoV-2. The samples were drawn from the first 160 participants of the ongoing ImmuneRACE study and from roughly 1,300 subjects provided by 6 global collaborators. Nearly every sample came with metadata listing a de-identified subject ID, COVID-19 status, age in years and sex. Where HLA class I and class II types were available, the types were taken from metadata supplied by the sample provider, not from assay-based typing. The paper as a whole reports these results and caveats: Clinical and demographic metadata were provided uncurated, with the amount varying by source and participant.

The immunoSEQ Assay, a bias-controlled multiplex PCR, was used to amplify TCRbeta CDR3 regions from genomic DNA. From the authors' description of their analysis: The number of nucleated cells in each sample was estimated from the amplification of reference gene primers within the assay. To quantify the absolute abundance of each unique TCRbeta CDR3 rearrangement, sequence reads were collapsed and filtered. Productive Simpson clonality was computed per sample as the square root of Simpson's diversity index over productive rearrangements. In its TCRdb copy, this immuneACCESS table keeps in-frame sequences only and misses some clones. Where compared with another copy, unresolved V genes explain less than half of these, and the others have no known cause. V, J and clone size were drawn from that table, and D and trimming were deduced from the DNA. Present in this sample are 30,000 to 40,000 clones, around nine tenths of which were seen just once. The top ten clones comprise roughly an eighth of the sample.

The receptor chain draws on TRBV4-2 and TRBJ2-5, and the D gene may be TRBD2, 5 bases matching. The sample was peripheral blood. The sequence was collected from an older man with active COVID-19. CDR3 protein: CASSQVGSSETQYF. At the DNA level, the sequence is TGTGCCAGCAGCCAAGTGGGGAGTTCAGAGACCCAGTACTTC.